This T cell receptor beta chain was found in a study of technical replicates of blood from a handful of donors (dated by TCRdb to 2015 to 2018). On this clone itself: Its specific antigen is unknown. Per-base qualities were not stored, and no clone one base away is much larger. In the same sample, other DNA sequences code for this CDR3.

The V end gives up 3 bases and the J end 4 bases, leaving 3 bases in the junction not matched to a gene. Sequences MDHEN (CDR1) and SYDVKM (CDR2) are obtained from the germline V gene. CDR3 length: 14 amino acids, cysteine to phenylalanine. The read is trimmed to its CDR3 DNA, 42 bases read in frame from base 1. The library came from the immunoSEQ multiplex PCR assay. The immuneACCESS repertoire file appears here via TCRdb, limited to in-frame rearrangements. These files lack a portion of the clones; in checked studies, under half of the deficit traces to unresolved V genes, and the cause of the others is not known. This sample holds 74,000 or so clones; about nine tenths were observed only once. The top ten hold roughly 0.3% of the sample.

Sequences were obtained from T cells isolated from PBMCs. This sequence uses TRBV28 and TRBJ2-1, with 7 junctional bases fitting TRBD2. The sequence was collected from a human donor in good health. The encoded CDR3 is CASSLAGVYNEQFF. The DNA is as follows: TGTGCCAGCAGTTTGGCGGGGGTGTACAATGAGCAGTTCTTC.